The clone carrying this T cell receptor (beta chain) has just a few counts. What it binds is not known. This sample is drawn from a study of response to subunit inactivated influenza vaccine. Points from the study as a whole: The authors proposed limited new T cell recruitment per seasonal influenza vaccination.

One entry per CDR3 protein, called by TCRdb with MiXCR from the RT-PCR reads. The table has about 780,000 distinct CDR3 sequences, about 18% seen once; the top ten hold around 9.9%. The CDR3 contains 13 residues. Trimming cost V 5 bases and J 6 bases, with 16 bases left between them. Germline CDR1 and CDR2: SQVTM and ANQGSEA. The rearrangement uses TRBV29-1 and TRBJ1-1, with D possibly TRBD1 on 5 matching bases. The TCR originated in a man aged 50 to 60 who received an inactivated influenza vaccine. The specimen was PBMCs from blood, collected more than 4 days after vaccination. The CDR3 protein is CSVHKIQVPEAFF. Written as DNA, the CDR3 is TGCAGCGTTCACAAAATACAGGTTCCTGAAGCTTTCTTT.